This T cell receptor beta chain was recovered during a study of early stage breast cancer tumors. In the study overall: Average read coverage per sample was around 10-fold.

Assay: immunoSEQ multiplex PCR; the TCRdb copy retains only in-frame clones and omits some. The sample has more than 65,000 clones, 65% to 85% seen once. The length of the CDR3 is 13 residues. Germline V gene lookup returns CDR1 SGHAT and CDR2 FQNNGV. The V end lost 4 bases, the J end lost 12 bases, and 18 bases lay between the germline ends. This chain connects TRBV11-2 to TRBJ1-1; D ambiguous. The sequenced sample consisted of blood. The receptor comes from a person aged 40-50 years with breast cancer. CDR3 sequence: CASSSGRSGRPFF. The CDR3 DNA reads TGTGCCAGCAGCTCCGGACGTAGCGGGAGGCCTTTCTTT.